Sequencing of this TCR beta chain was carried out in a study of T cells in Graves' hyperthyroidism and ophthalmopathy. CDR1 is MNHNS and CDR2 is SASEGT in the germline V gene. The CDR3 runs to 14 residues. Trimming took off 7 bases at V and 1 base at J, with 12 bases between the two ends. It was RNA transcripts that yielded the amplified TCR beta CDR3 regions. First-round RT-PCR with HTBI primers amplified the TCR CDR3 region. TCRdb fed the multiplex PCR reads into MiXCR, producing one record per CDR3 protein. The table records over 550,000 distinct CDR3 sequences, over 15% of them present only once. Uncontrolled infection, other autoimmune disease, pregnancy or lactation excluded patients. In this sample, this clonotype turned up many times.

Sequencing was done on a sample of blood. The receptor was isolated from a woman aged 18-29 years with Graves' hyperthyroidism. V and J are TRBV6-1 and TRBJ2-3, with a tentative D call TRBD2 (5 bases). The CDR3 sequence: CASNPGAGTDTQYF. As DNA, the CDR3 is TGTGCCAGCAACCCCGGAGCGGGCACAGATACGCAGTATTTT.